The 28 T cell receptor beta chains below come from one sample, sequenced in a study of cytomegalovirus exposure and HLA in healthy donors. The PCR had 60 Vbeta and 13 Jbeta primers. Sequencing was performed with immunoSEQ multiplex PCR; in TCRdb, only in-frame clones are kept and a portion is missing. The sample lists nearly 110,000 clones; 77% were seen once. Sequenced sample: PBMCs. The receptors were gathered from a male donor in good health and CMV-seronegative.

This chain links TRBV9 with TRBJ1-4; D uncertain. The CDR3 spans 15 residues. V shed 3 bases and J shed 4 bases, with 13 bases lying between them. CDR1 and CDR2 (germline): SGDLS, YYNGEE. The CDR3 nucleotides read TGTGCCAGCAGCGGACCCCAGGAAAATAATGAAAAACTGTTTTTT. It is translated as CASSGPQENNEKLFF.

This rearrangement joins TRBV27 to TRBJ2-5; 14 bases map to TRBD2. The V gene's germline CDR1 is MNHEY and CDR2 SMNVEV (reference sequence). The V gene end was trimmed by 5 bases and the J gene end by 11 bases; junction bases not matched to a gene: 16. This CDR3 contains 17 residues. In DNA form, the CDR3 reads TGTGCCAGCAGTCAAAACTCGGGACTAGCGGGAGTGGGGGAGCAGTACTTC. As protein: CASSQNSGLAGVGEQYF.

The chain is built from TRBV7-2 and TRBJ1-5; TRBD1 is a possible D gene (5 bases). V gave up 6 bases and J gave up 0 bases, with 12 bases separating them. The CDR3 covers 15 residues. Germline V gene data show CDR1 as SGHTA and CDR2 as FQGNSA. The CDR3 bases are TGTGCCAGCAGGCGAGAGCAGGGTAGCAATCAGCCCCAGCATTTT. Encoded protein: CASRREQGSNQPQHF.

The CDR3 DNA reads as TGTGCCAGCAGTTGGACTAGCGGAACCACAGATACGCAGTATTTT. Translation gives CASSWTSGTTDTQYF. V usage is TRBV27 and J usage is TRBJ2-3; 10 positions agree with TRBD2. This CDR3 is built from 15 residues. From germline, CDR1 is MNHEY and CDR2 SMNVEV (reference sequence). Trimming at V came to 4 bases and at J to 2 bases, leaving 3 bases not matched to a gene.

V usage is TRBV5-8 and J usage is TRBJ2-7, with TRBD1 matching over 11 bases. The CDR3 extends over 15 amino acids. J gave up 3 bases and V 6 bases, and 8 bases lay outside the gene matches. Germline V gene data show CDR1 as SGHTS and CDR2 as YDEGEE. In DNA, the CDR3 is TGTGCCAGCACCCCCCCTGGGACAGGGGGCTACGAGCAGTACTTC. Protein product: CASTPPGTGGYEQYF. Supplemented by reference TRBV5-8 and TRBJ2-7, the full variable domain reads EAGVTQSPTHLIKTRGQQATLRCSPISGHTSVYWYQQALGLGLQFLLWYDEGEERNRGNFPPRFSGRQFPNYSSELNVNALELEDSALYLCASTPPGTGGYEQYFGPGTRLTVT.

V is TRBV30 and J is TRBJ1-1, with 9 bases that match TRBD1. Looked up from germline, CDR1 is GTSNPN and CDR2 is SVGIG (reference sequence). This CDR3 region has 16 residues. Trimming took 6 bases from V and 1 from J; bases not matched to a gene: 12. The CDR3 DNA follows: TGTGCCTGCCGAAGGGACAGGGCCATAAAGAACACTGAAGCTTTCTTT. Translation: CACRRDRAIKNTEAFF.

The chain is built from TRBV2 and TRBJ2-7; TRBD2 agrees at 11 bases. The germline CDR1 and CDR2 sequences are SNHLY and FYNNEI. The CDR3 runs 12 residues. V dropped 8 bases and J dropped 5; count of bases not matched to a gene: 2. The CDR3, as DNA: TGTGCCAGCGTACTAGCGGGAGACGAGCAGTACTTC. Amino acids: CASVLAGDEQYF.

The V gene is TRBV30, the J gene TRBJ2-3; 7 bases map to TRBD2. Trimming at V came to 4 bases and at J to 2 bases, leaving 9 bases not matched to a gene. CDR1 and CDR2 (germline): GTSNPN, SVGIG (reference sequence). The CDR3 totals 15 residues. CDR3 residues: CAWMFDGRPTDTQYF. As DNA, the CDR3 is TGTGCCTGGATGTTCGACGGGAGGCCCACAGATACGCAGTATTTT.

A note on this clone: The same CDR3 can be traced to other DNA sequences in this sample. The V gene is TRBV7-9, the J gene TRBJ1-2; unclear D gene. V was cut by 3 bases and J by 4 bases, with 6 bases left in between. Germline V lookup: CDR1 SEHNR, CDR2 FQNEAQ (reference sequence). The CDR3 contains 12 residues. The CDR3 loop reads CASSFRSYGYTF. The CDR3 nucleotides are TGTGCCAGCAGCTTCAGGTCCTATGGCTACACCTTC.

In this sample, this clone turned up a few times. This chain uses TRBV5-6 with TRBJ2-7; perhaps TRBD2 as D (6 bases). The V gene lost 2 bases and the J gene lost 5 bases, with 17 bases spanning the gap. CDR3 size: 15 residues. Per the germline V gene, CDR1 is SGHDT and CDR2 is YYEEEE. CDR3: CASSFWRGASNEQYF. The CDR3 nucleotides read TGTGCCAGCAGCTTTTGGAGGGGCGCTTCCAACGAGCAGTACTTC.

V is TRBV28 and J is TRBJ1-2; TRBD1 matches 12 bases. The CDR3 loop spans 15 amino acids. V shed 4 bases, J shed 5 bases, and the junction held 5 bases outside the gene matches. Per germline, CDR1 MDHEN and CDR2 SYDVKM. The CDR3 coding sequence is TGTGCCAGCAGTTCGGGACAGGGGGCTTGGTATGGCTACACCTTC. As protein: CASSSGQGAWYGYTF.

V is TRBV28 and J is TRBJ2-1; the match to TRBD1 covers 11 bases. J gave up 5 bases and V 6 bases, and 3 bases lay outside the gene matches. Germline-derived CDR1 and CDR2 are MDHEN and SYDVKM. The CDR3 totals 14 residues. The chain's CDR3 is CASSWGQGDNEQFF. In DNA, the CDR3 is TGTGCCAGCAGCTGGGGACAGGGGGACAATGAGCAGTTCTTC.

The chain links TRBV28 to TRBJ1-5; TRBD1 matches at 9 bases. The CDR3 is 15 residues long. V shed 5 bases and J 4 bases; nucleotides not matched to a gene: 6. Germline values: CDR1 MDHEN, CDR2 SYDVKM. CDR3 region: CASSQTGTGNQPQHF. CDR3 DNA: TGTGCCAGCAGTCAAACCGGGACAGGGAATCAGCCCCAGCATTTT.

The chain has TRBV5-4 and TRBJ1-2; perhaps TRBD1 as D (5 bases). This CDR3 has 15 amino acids. Germline-derived CDR1 and CDR2 are SGHNT and YYREEE (reference sequence). Deletions cut 1 base from V and 0 bases from J, with 10 bases between. CDR3 bases: TGTGCCAGCAGCTTGCGCCAGGGCTCTAACTATGGCTACACCTTC. It encodes CASSLRQGSNYGYTF.

The chain combines TRBV7-9 with TRBJ2-7; D perhaps matches TRBD1 (6 bases). Germline V gives CDR1 SEHNR, CDR2 FQNEAQ (reference sequence). V lost 5 bases and J lost 2, with 13 bases in between. This CDR3 is 14 amino acids long. The CDR3 region has the DNA TGTGCCAGCAGCCCCCCGGACAGTACCTACGAGCAGTACTTC. Its protein is CASSPPDSTYEQYF.

The genes are TRBV28 and TRBJ2-2; 8 nucleotides line up with TRBD1. The CDR3 extends over 15 amino acids. From germline, CDR1 is MDHEN and CDR2 SYDVKM. With V trimmed by 6 bases and J by 6 bases, 9 bases remained unmatched. Here the CDR3 reads CASRKDRVEAGELFF. The CDR3 nucleotides are TGTGCCAGCAGGAAGGACAGGGTTGAAGCCGGGGAGCTGTTTTTT.

The V call is TRBV6-6, the J call TRBJ2-1; the D is unclear. The germline CDR1 and CDR2 sequences are MNHNY and SVGAGI (reference sequence). The CDR3 runs to 13 residues. V was pared by 5 bases and J by 6 bases, with 11 bases between. As DNA, the CDR3 is TGTGCCAGCAGTGCCACTAAAGTCAATGAGCAGTTCTTC. Its protein product is CASSATKVNEQFF.

This clone was observed a handful of times. CDR3 loop: CASSLRGGDTQYF. CDR3 nucleotides: TGTGCCAGCAGTTTACGAGGGGGAGATACGCAGTATTTT. V usage is TRBV6-6 and J usage is TRBJ2-3; D possibly corresponds to TRBD1 (6 bases). The CDR3 consists of 13 residues. V lost 4 bases and J 5 bases, leaving 10 bases between the germline ends. CDR1 and CDR2 (germline): MNHNY, SVGAGI (reference sequence).

The chain links TRBV5-6 to TRBJ2-7, with D tentatively TRBD1 (6 bases). Germline CDR1 is SGHDT and CDR2 is YYEEEE. This CDR3 is 15 amino acids long. The V end was cut by 0 bases, the J end by 3 bases, with 13 bases between. CDR3 region: CASSLAGLGGYEQYF. CDR3 nucleotide sequence: TGTGCCAGCAGCTTGGCGGGGCTAGGGGGCTACGAGCAGTACTTC.

This sequence joins TRBV18 and TRBJ1-2, with a weak D call TRBD1 (6 bases). This CDR3 spans 13 amino acids. The germline gives CDR1 KGHSH, CDR2 LQKENI. Trimming shortened V by 4 bases and J by 2 bases, and 8 bases separated the two germline ends. The CDR3 DNA sequence: TGTGCCAGCTCACGGGACAAAAACTATGGCTACACCTTC. Encoded protein: CASSRDKNYGYTF. Combining the CDR3 with reference TRBV18 and TRBJ1-2 gives the whole variable domain NAGVMQNPRHLVRRRGQEARLRCSPMKGHSHVYWYRQLPEEGLKFMVYLQKENIIDESGMPKERFSAEFPKEGPSILRIQQVVRGDSAAYFCASSRDKNYGYTFGSGTRLTVV.

V gene TRBV7-8 combines with J gene TRBJ1-6; TRBD1 agrees at 7 bases. This CDR3 spans 15 amino acids. Germline CDR1 and CDR2: SGHVS and FQNEAQ. The V and J ends lost 8 bases and 9 bases, in that order; junction bases with no gene match: 13. CDR3 loop: CASQPDDRASSPLHF. Written as DNA, the CDR3 is TGTGCCAGCCAGCCAGACGACAGGGCGAGTTCACCCCTCCACTTT.

The chain carries TRBV6-5 and TRBJ2-1, with 7 bases identical to TRBD1. This CDR3 comprises 14 residues. Germline V lookup: CDR1 MNHEY, CDR2 SVGAGI. V was pared by 2 bases and J by 7 bases, with 5 bases of the junction left unmatched. CDR3: CASSYRGPLNEQFF. The CDR3 DNA reads as TGTGCCAGCAGTTACAGGGGGCCATTAAATGAGCAGTTCTTC.

This chain connects TRBV18 to TRBJ2-7; 8 nucleotides match TRBD2. The trim removed 6 bases at V and 5 bases at J, leaving 9 bases unmatched. Germline CDR1 reads KGHSH; CDR2 reads LQKENI. This CDR3 is built from 14 residues. The CDR3 coding sequence is TGTGCCAGCTCCCCTATTGGGACTAGTGACGAGCAGTACTTC. This translates into CASSPIGTSDEQYF.

The genes are TRBV18 and TRBJ2-1; a possible D gene is TRBD2 (5 bases). V was trimmed by 3 bases and J by 5 bases, leaving 8 bases between them. The CDR3 runs 13 residues. Per the germline V gene, CDR1 is KGHSH and CDR2 is LQKENI. In DNA form, the CDR3 reads TGTGCCAGCTCACCTCTTAGCGACAATGAGCAGTTCTTC. Translating gives CASSPLSDNEQFF.

Note on this clone: At one boundary the junction diverges from the germline segment, which might be a read error. Here the CDR3 reads CASSQVAGISRTNGQFF. The CDR3 region has the DNA TGCGCCAGCAGCCAAGTTGCCGGGATATCCAGAACTAATGGGCAGTTCTTC. This chain uses TRBV4-1 with TRBJ2-1; D perhaps matches TRBD2 (5 bases). The CDR3 spans 17 residues. The V gene's germline CDR1 is MGHRA and CDR2 YSYEKL.

This chain connects TRBV2 to TRBJ2-5, with a weak D call TRBD2 (6 bases). The tail of the sequence fits TRBJ2-7 better, so the J call may be wrong. Per germline, CDR1 SNHLY and CDR2 FYNNEI. The CDR3 spans 12 residues. This CDR3 is CASRDFSYEQYF. CDR3 DNA sequence: TGTGCCAGCCGGGACTTCTCCTACGAGCAGTACTTC.

This clone has just one count. The chain has TRBV4-1 and TRBJ2-7; 9 nucleotides line up with TRBD2. CDR3 length: 16 residues. CDR1 and CDR2 from the germline V gene are MGHRA and YSYEKL. Unmatched junction bases numbered 5, after V lost 0 bases and J lost 2 bases. The CDR3 here is CASSQEGLAITYEQYF. In nucleotides, the CDR3 is TGCGCCAGCAGCCAAGAAGGACTAGCGATTACCTACGAGCAGTACTTC.

Written as DNA, the CDR3 is TGTGCCAGCAGTTTGACAGGGGAGGACTATGGCTACACCTTC. It codes for CASSLTGEDYGYTF. The chain is built from TRBV6-1 and TRBJ1-2, with 8 bases identical to TRBD1. This CDR3 comprises 14 residues. CDR1 and CDR2 (germline): MNHNS, SASEGT. V trimming: 5 bases; J trimming: 3 bases; junction bases outside the gene matches: 5.